The entry below gives a single T cell receptor (beta chain) sequence along with its context. Its antigen is as yet unknown. The data originate from a study of T cell responses to AZD1222 COVID-19 vaccine. Study outcomes and limitations: Nearly half of the spike-specific TCRs reportedly recognize variant regions that carry no mutations.

The protocol was immunoSEQ multiplex PCR, while the TCRdb copy is restricted to in-frame clones and leaves out a portion. Counted here are about 180,000 clones, 80% to 90% occurring once; the ten biggest clones make up 7.7%. The germline CDR1 and CDR2 sequences are SEHNR and FQNEAQ (reference sequence). Between the trimmed V and J ends, which lost 4 bases and 6 bases, there was a span of 14 bases. The CDR3 runs 14 residues. The V call is TRBV7-9, the J call TRBJ2-3; D ambiguous. The receptor was derived from an adult in good health. Specimen: peripheral blood, collected on day 0 of AZD1222 vaccination. The CDR3 region has the DNA TGTGCCAGCAGCTCCCTGTCCACGACGGATACGCAGTATTTT. This encodes CASSSLSTTDTQYF.